The following is a T cell receptor (beta chain) sequence with its context. Its antigen is still unknown. These data originate in a study of vaccination effects on CD4 cells after COVID-19. The study's findings and limits: Few convalescent patients, and no early post-infection timepoints, were available to the study.

Within the ViraFEST assay, antigen-specific CD4+ T cells underwent expansion with viral peptide pools prior to sequencing. Culture lasted over 9 days before CD4+ T cell isolation. The protocol was immunoSEQ multiplex PCR, while the TCRdb copy is restricted to in-frame clones and leaves out a portion. The data contain around 30,000 clones, about 66% of them seen just once; the ten biggest clones take up around 28%. Sequenced here: CD4+ T cells from PBMCs cultured with HCoV-229E spike peptides, sampled before COVID-19 vaccination. The clonotype comes from a human donor who received a COVID-19 vaccine.

The CDR3 sequence is CASSPRTQETQYF. The CDR3 DNA reads TGTGCCAGCAGCCCCCGGACCCAAGAGACCCAGTACTTC. The chain combines TRBV7-2 with TRBJ2-5; D is ambiguous. The CDR3 is 13 residues long. V gave up 5 bases and J gave up 1 base, with 8 bases separating them. Germline V lookup: CDR1 SGHTA, CDR2 FQGNSA.